These 4 T cell receptor beta chains were all obtained from the same sample, sequenced in a study of blood T cells in healthy people across ages. A second PCR, run for roughly 7 to 11 cycles, used a sample-barcoded 5' primer plus a J-beta primer mix. One entry per CDR3 protein, called by TCRdb with MiXCR from the 5' RACE reads. The table has hundreds of thousands of distinct CDR3 sequences, more than 25% seen once; the top ten hold 17%. The sequencing sample was made of blood. The receptor source for this set is a woman older than 75 in good health.

This chain uses TRBV5-1 with TRBJ2-1, with TRBD1 identical over 11 bases. The ends lost 4 bases at V and 10 bases at J; junction bases unmatched: 10. Germline lookup yields CDR1 SGHRS and CDR2 YFSETQ. This CDR3 region has 15 residues. CDR3 nucleotides: TGCGCCAGCAGCGTGGGACAGGGGGGAGTTAGCGAGCAGTTCTTC. This codes for CASSVGQGGVSEQFF.

This chain links TRBV2 with TRBJ1-2; D ambiguous. Germline CDR1 is SNHLY and CDR2 is FYNNEI. This CDR3 is 12 amino acids long. Trimming took 4 bases from V and 4 from J, leaving 7 bases between them. The CDR3 region has the DNA TGTGCCAGCAGTGGAGCCTCCTATGGCTACACCTTC. This encodes CASSGASYGYTF.

This clonotype showed up many times. The chain couples TRBV7-2 to TRBJ1-2; D gene uncertain. Germline CDR1 and CDR2: SGHTA and FQGNSA. V was trimmed by 1 base and J by 0 bases, leaving 9 bases between them. The CDR3 spans 15 residues. The CDR3 protein is CASSLGAGTNYGYTF. CDR3 sequence (DNA): TGTGCCAGCAGCTTAGGAGCAGGAACTAACTATGGCTACACCTTC.

The sample holds a few counts of this clonotype. The chain joins TRBV6-2 or TRBV6-3 to TRBJ1-1; possibly TRBD1 for D (6 bases). V lost 5 bases to trimming and J lost 5 bases, with 12 bases between them. CDR3 length equals 13 residues. Looked up from germline, CDR1 is MNHEY and CDR2 is SVGEGT. DNA for the CDR3: TGTGCCAGCAGTGAACAGGGCCGGACTGAAGCTTTCTTT. Amino acids: CASSEQGRTEAFF.